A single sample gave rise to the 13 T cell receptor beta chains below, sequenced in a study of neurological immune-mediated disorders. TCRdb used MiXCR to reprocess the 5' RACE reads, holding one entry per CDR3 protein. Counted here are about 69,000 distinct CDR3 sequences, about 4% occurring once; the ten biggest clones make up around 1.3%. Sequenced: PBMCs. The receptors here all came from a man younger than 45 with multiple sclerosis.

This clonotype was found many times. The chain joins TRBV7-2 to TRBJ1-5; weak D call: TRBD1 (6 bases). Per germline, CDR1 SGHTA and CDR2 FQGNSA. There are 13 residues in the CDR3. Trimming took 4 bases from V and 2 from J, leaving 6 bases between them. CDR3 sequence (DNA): TGTGCCAGCAGCTACAGGGGCAATCAGCCCCAGCATTTT. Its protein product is CASSYRGNQPQHF.

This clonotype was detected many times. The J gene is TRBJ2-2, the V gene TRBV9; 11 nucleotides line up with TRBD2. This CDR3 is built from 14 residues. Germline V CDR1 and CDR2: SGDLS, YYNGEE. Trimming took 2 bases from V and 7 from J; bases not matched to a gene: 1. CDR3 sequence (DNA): TGTGCCAGCAGCGTGGGACTAGCGGACGGGGAGCTGTTTTTT. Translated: CASSVGLADGELFF.

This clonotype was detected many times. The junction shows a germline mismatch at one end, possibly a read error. The DNA of the CDR3 is TGCAGTGCTGAAAACCCTATGCAGCCCCAGAATTTT. This gives the protein CSAENPMQPQNF. The chain couples TRBV20-1 to TRBJ1-5; D ambiguous. Germline CDR1 reads DFQATT; CDR2 reads SNEGSKA (reference sequence). The CDR3 extends over 12 amino acids.

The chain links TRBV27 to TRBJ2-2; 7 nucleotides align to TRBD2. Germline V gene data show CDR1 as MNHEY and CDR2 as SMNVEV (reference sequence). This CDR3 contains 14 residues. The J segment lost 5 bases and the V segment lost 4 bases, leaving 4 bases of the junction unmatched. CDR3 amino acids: CASSYIAGTGELFF. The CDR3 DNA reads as TGTGCCAGCAGTTATATAGCGGGTACCGGGGAGCTGTTTTTT.

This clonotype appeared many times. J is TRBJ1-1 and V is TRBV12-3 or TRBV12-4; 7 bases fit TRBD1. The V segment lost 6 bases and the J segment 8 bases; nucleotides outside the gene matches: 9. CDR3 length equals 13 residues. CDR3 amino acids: CASRRQGTPEAFF. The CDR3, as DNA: TGTGCCAGCAGAAGACAGGGAACACCCGAAGCTTTCTTT.

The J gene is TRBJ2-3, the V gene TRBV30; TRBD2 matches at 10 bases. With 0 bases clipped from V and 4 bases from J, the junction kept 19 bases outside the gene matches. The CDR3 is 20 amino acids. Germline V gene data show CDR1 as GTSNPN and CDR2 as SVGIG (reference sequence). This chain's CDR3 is CAWSVPIYVTSGALADTQYF. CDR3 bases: TGTGCCTGGAGTGTACCGATCTACGTCACTAGCGGGGCCTTGGCAGATACGCAGTATTTT.

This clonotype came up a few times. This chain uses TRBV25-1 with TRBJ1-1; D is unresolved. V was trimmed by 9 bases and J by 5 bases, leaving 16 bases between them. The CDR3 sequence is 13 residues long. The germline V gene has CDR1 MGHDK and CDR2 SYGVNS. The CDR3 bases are TGTGCCAGTAGTCTAGGGTGGGGTACTGAAGCTTTCTTT. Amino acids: CASSLGWGTEAFF.

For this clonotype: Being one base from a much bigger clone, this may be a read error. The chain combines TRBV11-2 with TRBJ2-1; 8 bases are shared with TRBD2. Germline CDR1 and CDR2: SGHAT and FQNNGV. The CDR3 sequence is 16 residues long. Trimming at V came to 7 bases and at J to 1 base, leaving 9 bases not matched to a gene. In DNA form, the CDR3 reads TGTGCCAGCACTCCTGGAGCGGGGGAATCCTACAATGAGCAGTTCTTC. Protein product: CASTPGAGESYNEQFF.

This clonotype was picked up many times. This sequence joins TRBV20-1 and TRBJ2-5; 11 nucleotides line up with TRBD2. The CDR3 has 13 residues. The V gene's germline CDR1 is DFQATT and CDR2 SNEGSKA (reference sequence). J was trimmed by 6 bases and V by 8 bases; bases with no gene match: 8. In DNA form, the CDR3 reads TGCAGTATAGCGGGGGGGCCCCTCAAGACCCAGTACTTC. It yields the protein CSIAGGPLKTQYF.

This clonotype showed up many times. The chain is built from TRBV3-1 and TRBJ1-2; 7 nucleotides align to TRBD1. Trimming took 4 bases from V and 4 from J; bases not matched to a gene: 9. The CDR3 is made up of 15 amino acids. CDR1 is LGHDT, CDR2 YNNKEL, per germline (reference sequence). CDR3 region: CASSLPGQLVYGYTF. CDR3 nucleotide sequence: TGTGCCAGCAGCCTTCCGGGACAGTTGGTCTATGGCTACACCTTC.

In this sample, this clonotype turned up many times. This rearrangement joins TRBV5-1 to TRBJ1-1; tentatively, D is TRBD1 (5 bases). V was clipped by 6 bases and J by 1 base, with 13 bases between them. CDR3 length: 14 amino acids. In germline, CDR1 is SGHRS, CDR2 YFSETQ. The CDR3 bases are TGCGCCAGCACCCCGGGACCGGGGAACACTGAAGCTTTCTTT. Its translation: CASTPGPGNTEAFF.

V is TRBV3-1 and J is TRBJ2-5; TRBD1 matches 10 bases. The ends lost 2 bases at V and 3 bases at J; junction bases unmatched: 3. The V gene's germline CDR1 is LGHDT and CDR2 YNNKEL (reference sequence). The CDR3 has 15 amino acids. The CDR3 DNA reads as TGTGCCAGCAGCCAAACCGGGACAGGGGAAGAGACCCAGTACTTC. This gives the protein CASSQTGTGEETQYF.

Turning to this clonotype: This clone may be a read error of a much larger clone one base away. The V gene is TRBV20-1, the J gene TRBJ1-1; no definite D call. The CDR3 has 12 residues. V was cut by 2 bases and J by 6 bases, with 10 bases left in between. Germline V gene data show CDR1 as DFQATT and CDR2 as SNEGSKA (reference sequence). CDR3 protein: CSARRKGPEAFF. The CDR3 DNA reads TGCAGTGCTAGAAGAAAGGGTCCTGAAGCTTTCTTT.